This T cell receptor beta chain was found in a study of shared clonotypes between healthy human individuals. The CDR3 loop spans 17 amino acids. V gave up 8 bases and J gave up 0 bases, with 19 bases separating them. Germline assignment: CDR1 MGHDK and CDR2 SYGVNS. The repertoire was sequenced with immunoSEQ multiplex PCR; TCRdb's copy has only in-frame clones and lacks some. The table has about a million clones, approximately 76% seen once. This rearrangement joins TRBV25-1 to TRBJ2-2; D could derive from TRBD1 or TRBD2 (6 bases each). Sequencing used memory CD4+ T cells sorted from blood. Subset meaning: CD45RA-negative fraction. This receptor was taken from a man between 18 and 35 years old in good health. DNA for the CDR3: TGTGCCAGCGGAGGGCAGGGGCAGGCCTCGAACACCGGGGAGCTGTTTTTT. Protein: CASGGQGQASNTGELFF.